The 3 T cell receptor beta chains below come from one sample, sequenced in a study of blood T cell repertoires in COVID-19 (dated by TCRdb to 2018 to 2020). Libraries came from the immunoSEQ multiplex PCR assay. TCRdb mirrors the immuneACCESS table, restricted to in-frame sequences. Some clones are absent from its copies; in checked studies, under half trace to an unresolved V gene, and the reason for the others is unknown. The sample table contains approximately 170,000 clones; only one count was recorded for approximately 86% of them. The ten largest clones capture about 10% of the sample. Specimen: peripheral blood. These receptors came from an elderly woman with active or convalescent COVID-19.

The genes are TRBV7-9 and TRBJ2-1; unclear D gene. Trimming took off 3 bases at V and 0 bases at J, with 6 bases between the two ends. The CDR3 spans 14 residues. Germline assignment: CDR1 SEHNR and CDR2 FQNEAQ (reference sequence). CDR3 residues: CASSFESSYNEQFF. The DNA of the CDR3 is TGTGCCAGCAGCTTTGAGAGCTCCTACAATGAGCAGTTCTTC.

This chain uses TRBV4-1 with TRBJ2-2; 8 bases map to TRBD1. The germline V gene encodes CDR1 MGHRA and CDR2 YSYEKL. The CDR3 totals 15 residues. The ends lost 3 bases at V and 3 bases at J; junction bases unmatched: 3. In DNA, the CDR3 is TGCGCCAGCAGCCAGCAGGGGGCATACACCGGGGAGCTGTTTTTT. Its protein product is CASSQQGAYTGELFF.

The chain couples TRBV7-2 to TRBJ1-2; a weak D match, TRBD1 (6 bases). The CDR3 is 14 amino acids. Trimming took off 1 base at V and 7 bases at J, with 13 bases between the two ends. Germline V gene sequence: CDR1 SGHTA, CDR2 FQGNSA. CDR3 protein: CASSLVGGPGGYTF. The CDR3 coding sequence is TGTGCCAGCAGCTTAGTCGGGGGGCCAGGTGGCTACACCTTC.